What follows is one T cell receptor beta chain and its context. Trimming at V came to 6 bases and at J to 2 bases, leaving 3 bases not matched to a gene. The CDR3 length is 13 residues. Germline assignment: CDR1 SQVTM and CDR2 ANQGSEA. The sample comes from a study of cytomegalovirus exposure and HLA in healthy donors. Study details: Roughly four fifths of a few hundred genotyped donors fell in the Caucasian-associated ancestry cluster.

The PCR was carried out with 60 Vbeta primers and 13 Jbeta primers. Original handling: Approximately 11 million of the 80 million or so unique TCR beta chains counted in a later analysis were shared. The table came from immunoSEQ multiplex PCR; TCRdb's copy has only in-frame clones and leaves some out. That table gives V, J and clone size, and the DNA gave D and trimming. Of 50,000 or so clones listed, over 60% were seen once; the top ten hold under 3.5%. The gene calls are TRBV29-1 and TRBJ1-5; 8 bases align to TRBD1. The sequenced material came from PBMCs. The TCR sequence derives from a woman aged 35 to 49 in good health and CMV-seropositive. In DNA, the CDR3 is TGCAGCGTAGGACAGGGTGGCAATCAGCCCCAGCATTTT. This gives the protein CSVGQGGNQPQHF.